A selection of T cell receptor beta chains follows, all from one sample in a study of Tregs in tolerant kidney transplant recipients. Profiling relied on immunoSEQ multiplex PCR, and the TCRdb table lists in-frame clones only, not all of them. The table has approximately 90,000 clones, approximately 93% seen once. Sequenced here: CD4+ T cells from blood (PBMCs), sampled 12 months after the transplant. The receptors here all came from a human patient who received a combined kidney and bone marrow transplant. Part of the T cells may come from the graft donor. The CDR3 runs from the conserved cysteine through the conserved F or W. The D gene is left open where the match is weak. Clone size is stated in some rows and not others, as once, few, many or a class when expanded.

D | V | size | CDR3
TRBD1 | TRBV6-6 | NA | CASSYWDRSNEQFF
TRBD2 | TRBV4-2 | NA | CASSAGTSGILNTGELFF
TRBD1 | TRBV18 | NA | CASSPQTGGESEAFF
NA | TRBV10-2 | NA | CASSETTGFYEQYF
NA | TRBV7-8 | NA | CASSLLQFSGLAEAFF
NA | TRBV2 | NA | CASSLRRVFGANVLTF
NA | TRBV19 | NA | CASSRLTDTYGYTF
TRBD2 | TRBV9 | NA | CASSPSGGGRSLEQFF
TRBD2 | TRBV5-1 | NA | CASKKGREAGEQFF
NA | TRBV18 | NA | CASSPPPISNGYTF
TRBD2 | TRBV19 | NA | CASSITTSFQETQYF
NA | TRBV6-6 | NA | CASNSLGGWGTEAFF
NA | TRBV6-5 | NA | CASSYGGQGYYEQYF
NA | TRBV2 | NA | CASISPGRGANVLTF
TRBD1 | TRBV19 | NA | CASTRDSLGYTF
TRBD2 | TRBV27 | NA | CASSKLAGSFEQYF
TRBD2 | TRBV30 | few | CAWRGGVYETQYF
TRBD1 | TRBV11-3 | NA | CASSIGQVNYGYTF
TRBD2 | TRBV6-1 | NA | CASSEGAVGAGGHEQYF
TRBD1 | TRBV5-1 | once | CASSVHRGRDTQYF
NA | TRBV15 | once | CATSSRGPSSYEQYF
NA | TRBV4-3 | NA | CASSQGGLTNSPLHF
NA | TRBV5-4 | NA | CASSLGLRNTGELFF
NA | TRBV7-2 | NA | CASSSTVATAGQETQYF
NA | TRBV7-3 | once | CASSFAESSTQYF
TRBD2 | TRBV2 | NA | CASRFSGRTVVKNIQYF
TRBD2 | TRBV5-1 | NA | CASSLGLAENTDTQYF
NA | TRBV25-1 | NA | CASSEQRSYGYTF
TRBD2 | TRBV7-2 | NA | CASSYGLAGNYEQYF
NA | TRBV6-5 | NA | CASRWTEGNQPQHF
TRBD1 | TRBV25-1 | NA | CASSEAGGSDEQYF
NA | TRBV5-1 | NA | CASSSGHASNEQYF
NA | TRBV25-1 | NA | CASARSGAQETQYF
NA | TRBV15 | NA | CATSTRLEANAYEQYF
TRBD2 | TRBV7-9 | NA | CVSTQAGGPDTQYF
NA | TRBV5-1 | NA | CASSQVESSYNSPLHF
NA | TRBV30 | NA | CAWRPTSTFYEQYF
NA | TRBV27 | few | CASSLSATLQKGAYF
NA | TRBV4-3 | NA | CASSQDQVYRNEKLFF
NA | TRBV6-4 | NA | CASSDPRGELFF
TRBD1 | TRBV28 | NA | CASTDRENEQFF
TRBD1 | TRBV19 | once | CASSTPRGYGYTF
NA | TRBV18 | NA | CASSLRGGDQPQHF
TRBD1 | TRBV19 | NA | CASKNRGPGANVLTF
TRBD2 | TRBV19 | NA | CASSYAGDGTDTQYF
NA | TRBV18 | NA | CASSQLSPGSYEQYF
TRBD1 | TRBV11-3 | NA | CASSFKQGAFGEQYF
TRBD2 | TRBV7-2 | NA | CASSLTSGTYNEQFF
NA | TRBV11-3 | NA | CASSAPGTKGTDTQYF
NA | TRBV7-9 | NA | CASSLGRANSGNTIYF
NA | TRBV10-3 | NA | CATHLLEQYF
NA | TRBV9 | NA | CASSVYPDSSYEQYF
NA | TRBV6-5 | NA | CASGFEGDTQYF
NA | TRBV4-2 | NA | CASSQAARSPSTDTQYF
NA | TRBV6-1 | NA | CASSEAMAGWEKLFF
NA | TRBV10-3 | few | CAASRVDNEQFF
TRBD2 | TRBV4-1 | NA | CASSQQNLAGAIYEQYF